This TCR beta chain was observed in a study of blood T cell repertoires in COVID-19. Clones were sequenced by immunoSEQ multiplex PCR, and TCRdb holds only the in-frame ones, with some missing. The sample gives 35,000 to 50,000 clones, 70% to 90% of which show up once; 10% to 15% is in the top ten. The CDR3 runs 16 residues. This TCR was recovered from a human donor in a cohort sampled during active COVID-19. The chain uses TRBV21-1 and TRBJ1-1. TRBV21-1 corresponds to a pseudogene. Sequenced sample: peripheral blood. This chain's CDR3 is CASSKGPGNMNTEAFF. CDR3 bases: TGTGCCAGCAGCAAAGGGCCGGGAAACATGAACACTGAAGCTTTCTTT.